This T cell receptor beta chain appears in the sequencing data of a study of read filtering for tumor transcriptome and immune sequencing. V lost 6 bases and J 9 bases, leaving 12 bases between the germline ends. This CDR3 has 12 residues. The V gene's germline CDR1 is MNHEY and CDR2 SVGEGT. Molecular barcoded adaptors covering alpha/delta and beta/gamma chains were used on roughly 400 ng RNA. In TCRdb, the reads were re-called with MiXCR into one record per CDR3 protein. The sample includes tens of thousands of distinct CDR3 sequences, roughly an eighth of them seen just once. This clonotype was observed at least ten times.

Material: a population of CD138-negative cells sorted from bone marrow. This chain uses TRBV6-2 or TRBV6-3 with TRBJ2-1; tentatively, D is TRBD2 (5 bases). The clonotype originates from a donor at least 40 years old with multiple myeloma. CDR3 sequence: CASSHSGIEQFF. The CDR3, as DNA: TGTGCCAGCAGCCACTCCGGGATTGAGCAGTTCTTC.